The 25 T cell receptor beta chains reported below all come from one sample, sequenced in a study of beta chain features in type 1 diabetes. Notes on the study in general: In every one of the four CD4+ subsets, TCRB CDR3s were moderately but significantly shorter in Type 1 diabetes patients.

cDNA synthesis used the whole RNA isolate, giving expressed TCRB sequences. The data were produced by immunoSEQ multiplex PCR, yet TCRdb's version contains in-frame clones alone and is incomplete. The sample has about 230,000 clones, more than 15% seen once. No antigen is known for these receptors. The specimen was naive CD4+ T cells from blood. These receptors were collected from a man in his thirties or forties with type 1 diabetes.

This chain uses TRBV28 with TRBJ2-3, with 9 nucleotides matching TRBD2. Trimming cost V 3 bases and J 1 base; bases outside gene matches: 2. Germline assignment: CDR1 MDHEN and CDR2 SYDVKM. The CDR3 extends over 15 amino acids. The CDR3: CASSFEREGTDTQYF. The CDR3 DNA reads TGTGCCAGCAGTTTTGAGCGGGAGGGCACAGATACGCAGTATTTT.

The chain carries TRBV4-2 and TRBJ1-4; 7 nucleotides agree with TRBD1. V dropped 0 bases and J dropped 12; count of bases not matched to a gene: 10. The CDR3 loop spans 15 amino acids. CDR1 is LGHNA, CDR2 YNFKEQ, per germline. The CDR3 is CASSQDGQARKELFF. The CDR3 DNA reads as TGTGCCAGCAGCCAAGATGGACAGGCAAGAAAGGAACTGTTTTTT.

The rearrangement uses TRBV13 and TRBJ2-6; D not resolved. V lost 5 bases to trimming and J lost 4 bases, with 21 bases between them. Per the germline V gene, CDR1 is PRHDT and CDR2 is FYEKMQ (reference sequence). There are 18 residues in the CDR3. CDR3 protein: CASSQWSSPTRGANVLTF. In DNA, the CDR3 is TGTGCCAGCAGCCAGTGGTCCAGCCCGACGCGAGGGGCCAACGTCCTGACTTTC.

The chain links TRBV14 to TRBJ2-7; TRBD2 aligns across 15 bases. CDR1 is SGHDN, CDR2 FVKESK, per germline. J was trimmed by 4 bases and V by 4 bases; bases with no gene match: 5. The CDR3 has 16 residues. The CDR3 DNA reads TGTGCCAGCAGCCGGGGACTAGCGGGAGGAGGGTACGAGCAGTACTTC. It is translated as CASSRGLAGGGYEQYF.

This clone showed up just a few times. This chain joins TRBV30 and TRBJ1-2, with D possibly being TRBD1 (6 bases). Germline CDR1 and CDR2: GTSNPN and SVGIG (reference sequence). V was cut by 1 base and J by 4 bases, with 16 bases left in between. This CDR3 region has 15 residues. The DNA of the CDR3 is TGTGCCTGGAGTGCCCAACAGGGTTGGAGCTATGGCTACACCTTC. Its translation is CAWSAQQGWSYGYTF.

This clone was detected only a few times. The CDR3 nucleotides read TGTGCCAGCAGCGAGGGGGGTCAGAGATCAGATACGCAGTATTTT. Residues: CASSEGGQRSDTQYF. This chain joins TRBV9 and TRBJ2-3; D possibly uses TRBD1 or TRBD2 (6 bases each). Germline-derived CDR1 and CDR2 are SGDLS and YYNGEE. CDR3 length equals 15 residues. V was trimmed by 3 bases and J by 4 bases, leaving 15 bases between them.

The sample holds a few counts of this clone. The V gene is TRBV7-2, the J gene TRBJ2-2; 9 positions match TRBD2. J was trimmed by 4 bases and V by 1 base; bases with no gene match: 1. Looked up from germline, CDR1 is SGHTA and CDR2 is FQGNSA. The CDR3 is 15 amino acids. CDR3 DNA sequence: TGTGCCAGCAGCTTAGGACTAGCGGTCACCGGGGAGCTGTTTTTT. As protein: CASSLGLAVTGELFF. Full variable domain (rest looked up from reference TRBV7-2 and TRBJ2-2): GAGVSQSPSNKVTEKGKDVELRCDPISGHTALYWYRQSLGQGLEFLIYFQGNSAPDKSGLPSDRFSAERTGGSVSTLTIQRTQQEDSAVYLCASSLGLAVTGELFFGEGSRLTVL.

This clone was seen a few times. The chain couples TRBV2 to TRBJ2-3; no clear D. This CDR3 has 14 amino acids. Germline V lookup: CDR1 SNHLY, CDR2 FYNNEI. Trimming took 8 bases from V and 0 from J, leaving 12 bases between them. The CDR3 sequence is CASSARTSTDTQYF. The CDR3 DNA sequence: TGTGCCAGCTCAGCGCGTACTAGCACAGATACGCAGTATTTT. Full variable domain (missing parts from reference TRBV2 and TRBJ2-3): EPEVTQTPSHQVTQMGQEVILRCVPISNHLYFYWYRQILGQKVEFLVSFYNNEISEKSEIFDDQFSVERPDGSNFTLKIRSTKLEDSAMYFCASSARTSTDTQYFGPGTRLTVL.

This clone occurred a few times. The chain employs TRBV4-3 and TRBJ2-7; D uncertain. CDR3 length equals 17 residues. Germline loops: CDR1 LGHNA, CDR2 YSLEER. The V gene lost 0 bases and the J gene lost 2 bases, with 17 bases spanning the gap. CDR3 in amino acids: CASSQESNVPVPYEQYF. CDR3 nucleotide sequence: TGCGCCAGCAGCCAAGAGTCCAATGTTCCTGTACCCTACGAGCAGTACTTC.

J is TRBJ2-1 and V is TRBV20-1; D unclear. Germline CDR1 reads DFQATT; CDR2 reads SNEGSKA (reference sequence). The CDR3 is 11 residues long. The V end was cut by 7 bases, the J end by 3 bases, with 7 bases between. The CDR3 DNA reads as TGCAGTGAGGGCAGCTACAATGAGCAGTTCTTC. It specifies CSEGSYNEQFF.

This chain joins TRBV7-2 and TRBJ2-5, with 7 bases fitting TRBD2. The DNA end lines up better with TRBJ2-7; the J call may be wrong. This CDR3 comprises 14 residues. Germline CDR1 reads SGHTA; CDR2 reads FQGNSA. The CDR3 nucleotides are TGTGCCAGCAGCGTCGGACTAGTTAGCCACGAGCAGTACTTC. Its translation: CASSVGLVSHEQYF.

The rearrangement uses TRBV5-4 and TRBJ2-1; no clear D. Trimming cost V 4 bases and J 1 base, with 9 bases left between them. There are 14 residues in the CDR3. Germline assignment: CDR1 SGHNT and CDR2 YYREEE (reference sequence). The CDR3 DNA is TGTGCCAGCAGCCCCCGAGGTTCCTACAATGAGCAGTTCTTC. Translated, it gives CASSPRGSYNEQFF.

This clone occurred a few times. Given a much more abundant clone one base away, this may be a read error. Other DNA sequences in the sample encode the same CDR3. The chain has TRBV28 and TRBJ2-5, with D uncertain. V was shortened by 3 bases and J by 1 base, with 0 bases between the two germline ends. The CDR3 is 11 amino acids. Looked up from germline, CDR1 is MDHEN and CDR2 is SYDVKM. The CDR3 bases are TGTGCCAGCAGTTTCCAAGAGACCCAGTACTTC. Residues: CASSFQETQYF.

The chain has TRBV6-5 and TRBJ2-5; TRBD1 aligns across 9 bases. Germline V gene sequence: CDR1 MNHEY, CDR2 SVGAGI. This CDR3 contains 15 residues. V shed 0 bases, J shed 5 bases, and the junction held 4 bases outside the gene matches. CDR3 in amino acids: CASSYSTGGAETQYF. The CDR3 nucleotides read TGTGCCAGCAGTTACTCGACAGGGGGAGCGGAGACCCAGTACTTC.

The chain links TRBV28 to TRBJ2-3, with D hard to call. Germline V gene sequence: CDR1 MDHEN, CDR2 SYDVKM. This CDR3 is 12 amino acids long. V shed 6 bases and J shed 3 bases, with 7 bases lying between them. The CDR3: CASSQQTDTQYF. CDR3 coding DNA: TGTGCCAGCAGCCAACAAACAGATACGCAGTATTTT. The whole variable domain, remainder taken from reference TRBV28 and TRBJ2-3, is DVKVTQSSRYLVKRTGEKVFLECVQDMDHENMFWYRQDPGLGLRLIYFSYDVKMKEKGDIPEGYSVSREKKERFSLILESASTNQTSMYLCASSQQTDTQYFGPGTRLTVL.

This clone was counted a few times. V and J are TRBV29-1 and TRBJ1-2, with 7 nucleotides matching TRBD1. The CDR3 is 10 amino acids. Germline CDR1 and CDR2: SQVTM and ANQGSEA. V trimming: 6 bases; J trimming: 8 bases; junction bases outside the gene matches: 3. The CDR3 is CSVLGQGYTF. The CDR3 DNA is TGCAGCGTCCTGGGACAGGGCTACACCTTC.

There are a few counts of this clone. The DNA for the CDR3 is TGTGCCAGTACCGGGAACTACGAGCAGTACTTC. Protein sequence: CASTGNYEQYF. This rearrangement joins TRBV28 to TRBJ2-7, with D maybe TRBD2 (5 bases). Germline V gene lookup returns CDR1 MDHEN and CDR2 SYDVKM. This CDR3 is 11 amino acids long. V shed 9 bases and J shed 3 bases, with 9 bases lying between them.

To note about this clone: Other DNA sequences of this sample code for an identical CDR3. The chain joins TRBV28 to TRBJ2-7; D is undetermined. This CDR3 contains 13 residues. Trimming shortened V by 8 bases and J by 2 bases, and 13 bases separated the two germline ends. Germline V gene sequence: CDR1 MDHEN, CDR2 SYDVKM. The CDR3 coding sequence is TGTGCCAGCTCCCTGGACGGTCCCTACGAGCAGTACTTC. It translates to CASSLDGPYEQYF.

There are a few counts of this clone. V is TRBV30 and J is TRBJ1-2; D not resolved. The germline CDR1 and CDR2 sequences are GTSNPN and SVGIG (reference sequence). The CDR3 is 15 amino acids. Trimming shortened V by 2 bases and J by 0 bases, and 13 bases separated the two germline ends. Here the CDR3 reads CAWSHPGLTNYGYTF. The CDR3 nucleotides read TGTGCCTGGAGTCACCCAGGACTGACTAACTATGGCTACACCTTC.

The rearrangement joins TRBV6-5 to TRBJ2-3; possibly TRBD1 for D (6 bases). Trimming pared 5 bases from V and 4 bases from J, leaving 16 bases between. The CDR3 consists of 15 residues. From germline, CDR1 is MNHEY and CDR2 SVGAGI. CDR3 region: CASSRGQIAADTQYF. The CDR3, as DNA: TGTGCCAGCAGTAGAGGACAGATCGCCGCAGATACGCAGTATTTT.

This chain uses TRBV30 with TRBJ2-1; no clear D gene. Germline V CDR1 and CDR2: GTSNPN, SVGIG (reference sequence). The germline V and J ends were trimmed by 0 bases and 6 bases, with 9 bases remaining between them. There are 13 residues in the CDR3. CDR3: CAWSVRLGNEQFF. The CDR3, as DNA: TGTGCCTGGAGTGTACGTCTGGGCAATGAGCAGTTCTTC.

This clone was counted only a few times. The rearrangement joins TRBV4-2 to TRBJ2-1; 14 bases align to TRBD2. CDR3 length equals 18 residues. Germline loops: CDR1 LGHNA, CDR2 YNFKEQ. V dropped 3 bases and J dropped 0; count of bases not matched to a gene: 4. CDR3: CASSHQGTSGSSYNEQFF. CDR3 coding DNA: TGTGCCAGCAGCCATCAAGGGACTAGCGGGAGCTCCTACAATGAGCAGTTCTTC.

The sample holds a few counts of this clone. The CDR3 loop reads CASSFGLAGVEQYF. The CDR3 nucleotides are TGTGCCAGCAGCTTTGGACTAGCGGGAGTCGAGCAGTACTTC. The gene calls are TRBV7-2 and TRBJ2-7; the match to TRBD2 covers 13 bases. Germline V lookup: CDR1 SGHTA, CDR2 FQGNSA. CDR3 length: 14 residues. V was clipped by 3 bases and J by 6 bases; unmatched bases: 2. Full variable domain (outside the CDR3, taken from reference TRBV7-2 and TRBJ2-7): GAGVSQSPSNKVTEKGKDVELRCDPISGHTALYWYRQSLGQGLEFLIYFQGNSAPDKSGLPSDRFSAERTGGSVSTLTIQRTQQEDSAVYLCASSFGLAGVEQYFGPGTRLTVT.

The CDR3 bases are TGTGCCTGGAGTGTGGACAGGGGGCCGAACAATCAGCCCCAGCATTTT. Protein sequence: CAWSVDRGPNNQPQHF. The chain carries TRBV30 and TRBJ1-5; 11 nucleotides line up with TRBD1. The germline gives CDR1 GTSNPN, CDR2 SVGIG (reference sequence). V shed 0 bases and J 3 bases; nucleotides not matched to a gene: 4. The CDR3 is made up of 16 amino acids.

The rearrangement joins TRBV29-1 to TRBJ2-5, with D perhaps TRBD2 (6 bases). This CDR3 region has 12 residues. V was clipped by 4 bases and J by 5 bases, with 11 bases between them. Germline V gives CDR1 SQVTM, CDR2 ANQGSEA. DNA for the CDR3: TGCAGCGTTGTTAGGGACTGGGAGACCCAGTACTTC. Translated, it gives CSVVRDWETQYF.